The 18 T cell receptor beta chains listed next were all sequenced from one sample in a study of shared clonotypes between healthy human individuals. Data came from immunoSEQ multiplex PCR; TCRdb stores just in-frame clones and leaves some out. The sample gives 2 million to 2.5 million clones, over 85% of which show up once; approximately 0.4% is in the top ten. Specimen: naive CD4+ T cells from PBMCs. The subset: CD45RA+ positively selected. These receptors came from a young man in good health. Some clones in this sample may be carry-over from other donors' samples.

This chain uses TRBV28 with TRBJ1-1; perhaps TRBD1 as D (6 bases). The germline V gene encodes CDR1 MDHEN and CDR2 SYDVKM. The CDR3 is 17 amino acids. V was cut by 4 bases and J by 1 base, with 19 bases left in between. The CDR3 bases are TGTGCCAGCAGTTCTCCTACTTGGGGGCAGGGGAACACTGAAGCTTTCTTT. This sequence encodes CASSSPTWGQGNTEAFF.

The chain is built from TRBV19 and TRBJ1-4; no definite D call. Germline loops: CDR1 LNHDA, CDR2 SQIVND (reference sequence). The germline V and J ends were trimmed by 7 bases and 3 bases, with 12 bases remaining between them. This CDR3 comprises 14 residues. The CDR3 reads CASTSLEPNEKLFF. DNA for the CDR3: TGTGCCAGTACCAGTTTGGAGCCTAATGAAAAACTGTTTTTT.

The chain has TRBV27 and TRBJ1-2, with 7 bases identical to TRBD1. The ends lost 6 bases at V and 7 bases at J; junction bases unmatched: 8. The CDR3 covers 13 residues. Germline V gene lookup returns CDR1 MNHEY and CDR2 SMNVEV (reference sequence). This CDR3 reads CASRGGAGSGYTF. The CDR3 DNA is TGTGCCAGCAGAGGGGGCGCGGGGAGTGGCTACACCTTC.

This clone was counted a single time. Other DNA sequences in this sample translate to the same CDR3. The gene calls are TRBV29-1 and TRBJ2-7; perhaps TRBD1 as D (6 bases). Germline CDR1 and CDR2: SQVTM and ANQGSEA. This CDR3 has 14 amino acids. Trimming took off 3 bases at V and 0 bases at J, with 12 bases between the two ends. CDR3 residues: CSVEGQGSSYEQYF. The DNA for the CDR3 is TGCAGCGTTGAGGGGCAGGGGAGCTCCTACGAGCAGTACTTC.

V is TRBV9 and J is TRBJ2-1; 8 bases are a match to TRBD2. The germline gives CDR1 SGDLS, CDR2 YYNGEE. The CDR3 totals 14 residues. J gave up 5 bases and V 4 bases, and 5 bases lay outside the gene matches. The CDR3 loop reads CASSPTSGDNEQFF. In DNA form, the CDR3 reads TGTGCCAGCAGCCCCACTAGCGGTGACAATGAGCAGTTCTTC.

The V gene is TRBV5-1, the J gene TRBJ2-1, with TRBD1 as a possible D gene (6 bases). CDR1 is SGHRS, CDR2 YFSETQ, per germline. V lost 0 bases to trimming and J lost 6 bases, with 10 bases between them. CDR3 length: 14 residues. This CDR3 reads CASSLEGVGNEQFF. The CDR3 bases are TGCGCCAGCAGCTTGGAGGGGGTTGGCAATGAGCAGTTCTTC.

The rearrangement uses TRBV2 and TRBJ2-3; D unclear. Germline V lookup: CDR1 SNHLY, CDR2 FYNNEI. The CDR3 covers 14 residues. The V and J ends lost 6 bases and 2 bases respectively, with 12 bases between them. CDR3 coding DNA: TGTGCCAGCAGCGGCGGTTTCGCCACAGATACGCAGTATTTT. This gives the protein CASSGGFATDTQYF.

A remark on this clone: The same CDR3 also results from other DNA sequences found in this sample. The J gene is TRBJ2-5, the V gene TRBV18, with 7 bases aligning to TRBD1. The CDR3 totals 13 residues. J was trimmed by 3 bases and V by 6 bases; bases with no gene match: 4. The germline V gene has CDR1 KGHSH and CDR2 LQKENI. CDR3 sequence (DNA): TGTGCCAGCTCCCCCGGGACAGAAGAGACCCAGTACTTC. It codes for CASSPGTEETQYF.

The CDR3 loop is CASSQTGTTHQPQHF. The CDR3 region has the DNA TGCGCCAGCAGCCAAACCGGGACCACGCATCAGCCCCAGCATTTT. The V and J genes are TRBV4-3 and TRBJ1-5, with D possibly TRBD1 on 5 matching bases. Deletions cut 2 bases from V and 5 bases from J, with 13 bases between. CDR3 length: 15 amino acids. CDR1 is LGHNA, CDR2 YSLEER, per germline.

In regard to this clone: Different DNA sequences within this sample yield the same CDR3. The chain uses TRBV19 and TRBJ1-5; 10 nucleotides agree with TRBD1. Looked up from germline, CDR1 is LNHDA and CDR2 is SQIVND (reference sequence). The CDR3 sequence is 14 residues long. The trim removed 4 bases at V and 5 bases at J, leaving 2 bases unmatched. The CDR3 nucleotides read TGTGCCAGTAGTAGGACAGGGGGGGATCAGCCCCAGCATTTT. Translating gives CASSRTGGDQPQHF. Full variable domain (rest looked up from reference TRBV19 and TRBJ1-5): DGGITQSPKYLFRKEGQNVTLSCEQNLNHDAMYWYRQDPGQGLRLIYYSQIVNDFQKGDIAEGYSVSREKKESFPLTVTSAQKNPTAFYLCASSRTGGDQPQHFGDGTRLSIL.

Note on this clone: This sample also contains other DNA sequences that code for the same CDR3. CDR3 coding DNA: TGTGCCAGCTCACCCGACAACTATGGCTACACCTTC. This codes for CASSPDNYGYTF. This chain connects TRBV18 to TRBJ1-2; D gene uncertain. Between the trimmed V and J ends, which lost 3 bases and 2 bases, there was a span of 4 bases. This CDR3 has 12 residues. The germline gives CDR1 KGHSH, CDR2 LQKENI.

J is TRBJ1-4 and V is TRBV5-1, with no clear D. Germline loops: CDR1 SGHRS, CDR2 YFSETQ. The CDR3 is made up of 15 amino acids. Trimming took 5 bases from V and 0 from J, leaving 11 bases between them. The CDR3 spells CASRDNLATNEKLFF. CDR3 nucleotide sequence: TGCGCCAGCAGGGATAACCTTGCAACTAATGAAAAACTGTTTTTT.

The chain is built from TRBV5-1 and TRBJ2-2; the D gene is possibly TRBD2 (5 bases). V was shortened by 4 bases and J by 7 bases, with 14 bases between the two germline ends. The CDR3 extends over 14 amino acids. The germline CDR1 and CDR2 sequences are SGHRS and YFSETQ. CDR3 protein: CASSADWSGGELFF. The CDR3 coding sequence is TGCGCCAGCAGCGCGGACTGGTCCGGCGGGGAGCTGTTTTTT.

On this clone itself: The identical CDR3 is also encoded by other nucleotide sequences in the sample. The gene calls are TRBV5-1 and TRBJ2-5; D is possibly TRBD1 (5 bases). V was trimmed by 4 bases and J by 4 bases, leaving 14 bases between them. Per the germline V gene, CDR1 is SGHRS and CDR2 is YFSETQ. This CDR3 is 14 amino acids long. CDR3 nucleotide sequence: TGCGCCAGCAGCCCTGGGCAGGGTAGAGAGACCCAGTACTTC. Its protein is CASSPGQGRETQYF.

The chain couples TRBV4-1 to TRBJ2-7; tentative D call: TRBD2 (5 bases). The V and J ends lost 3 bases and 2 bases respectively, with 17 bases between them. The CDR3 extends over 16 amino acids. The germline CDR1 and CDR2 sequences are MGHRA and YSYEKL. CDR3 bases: TGCGCCAGCAGCCACCCCTCCGGACGGGGAACCTACGAGCAGTACTTC. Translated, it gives CASSHPSGRGTYEQYF.

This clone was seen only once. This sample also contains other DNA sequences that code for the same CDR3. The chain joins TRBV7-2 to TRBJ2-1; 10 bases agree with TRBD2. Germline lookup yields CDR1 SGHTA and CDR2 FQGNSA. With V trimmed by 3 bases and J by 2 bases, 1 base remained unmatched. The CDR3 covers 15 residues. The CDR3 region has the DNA TGTGCCAGCAGCTTGCTAGCGGGAGCCTACAATGAGCAGTTCTTC. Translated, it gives CASSLLAGAYNEQFF.

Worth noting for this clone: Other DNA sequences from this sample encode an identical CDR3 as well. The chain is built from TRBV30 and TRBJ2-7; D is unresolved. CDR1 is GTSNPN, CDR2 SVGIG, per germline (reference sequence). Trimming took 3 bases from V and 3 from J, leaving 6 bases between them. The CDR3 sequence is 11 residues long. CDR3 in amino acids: CAWSLDYEQYF. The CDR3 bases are TGTGCCTGGAGCCTCGACTACGAGCAGTACTTC.

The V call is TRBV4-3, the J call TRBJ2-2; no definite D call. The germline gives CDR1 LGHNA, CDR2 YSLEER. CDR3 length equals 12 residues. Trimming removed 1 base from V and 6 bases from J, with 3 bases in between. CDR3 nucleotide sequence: TGCGCCAGCAGCCAAGTCCCCGGGGAGCTGTTTTTT. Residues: CASSQVPGELFF.